A selection of T cell receptor beta chains follows, all from one sample in a study of cytomegalovirus exposure and HLA in healthy donors. Clones were read by immunoSEQ multiplex PCR, and TCRdb kept only the in-frame ones, dropping some. The sample has approximately 74,000 clones, around 60% seen once. The sample consisted of PBMCs. The receptors derive from a man aged 25 to 45 in good health and CMV-seropositive. The CDR3 runs from the conserved cysteine through the conserved F or W. The D gene is left open where the match is weak. Clone size, where shown, is once, few, many, or a class for clones that have expanded.

D gene,clone size,V gene,J gene,CDR3 DNA,CDR3 protein
.,medium-sized,TRBV21-1,TRBJ2-7,TGTGCCATTCCTGGGGGGGGCGAGCAGTACTTC,CAIPGGGEQYF
TRBD2,.,TRBV29-1,TRBJ2-1,TGCAGCGTTTTGGGGGGGAGCTCCTACAATGAGCAGTTCTTC,CSVLGGSSYNEQFF
TRBD2,.,TRBV25-1,TRBJ2-3,TGTGCCAGCAGGGGGGGGTTGGTTACGCAGTATTTT,CASRGGLVTQYF
TRBD2,.,TRBV12-5,TRBJ2-1,TGTGCTAGTGCACTTTCGGCGGGGGAGTCCTACAATGAGCAGTTCTTC,CASALSAGESYNEQFF
.,once,TRBV29-1,TRBJ1-3,TGCAGCGTCACAGGGAACTCTGGAAACACCATATATTTT,CSVTGNSGNTIYF
TRBD2,few,TRBV4-1,TRBJ2-1,TGCGCCAGCAGCCAAGAACCCCCTAGCGGTTTTTCCTACAATGAGCAGTTCTTC,CASSQEPPSGFSYNEQFF
TRBD2,.,TRBV9,TRBJ2-7,TGTGCCAGCAGCGAACTCGGGGGGGCCGGTTACGAGCAGTACTTC,CASSELGGAGYEQYF
.,few,TRBV2,TRBJ1-4,TGTGCCAGCAGGAGGGGGATTTCTAATGAAAAACTGTTTTTT,CASRRGISNEKLFF
.,few,TRBV7-7,TRBJ2-7,TGTGCTAGCAGCTTAGTGCGCGGAGACGAGCAGTACTTC,CASSLVRGDEQYF
TRBD1,.,TRBV5-4,TRBJ1-4,TGTGCCAGCAACCAAAGCAGACAGGGGGCCTCTGGAAGAGAAAAACTGTTTTTT,CASNQSRQGASGREKLFF
TRBD2,once,TRBV5-1,TRBJ2-3,TGCGCCAGCAGTGTCGTTTTTGATCGGACTAGCGGGAGCCCAGATACGCAGTATTTT,CASSVVFDRTSGSPDTQYF
.,.,TRBV6-1,TRBJ2-5,TGTGCCAGCAGTGAAGATGCGGAGACCCAGTACTTC,CASSEDAETQYF
TRBD2,.,TRBV6-1,TRBJ2-3,TGTGCCAGCAGTGAGTTCCGACTAGCGGGAGGACCAAGCACAGATACGCAGTATTTT,CASSEFRLAGGPSTDTQYF
TRBD2,few,TRBV9,TRBJ2-7,TGTGCCAGCAGCGCACGACTAGCCGGGCACGAGCAGTACTTC,CASSARLAGHEQYF
.,few,TRBV27,TRBJ1-6,TGTGCCAGCGGACCCGGACAGAGGGATTCACCCCTCCACTTT,CASGPGQRDSPLHF
.,few,TRBV7-9,TRBJ1-1,TGTGCCAGCAGCTTAGAGGGGATGAACACTGAAGCTTTCTTT,CASSLEGMNTEAFF
TRBD1,.,TRBV7-6,TRBJ1-1,TGTGCCAGCAGCCAAGAGGACAGGGAGGGAACTTTCTTT,CASSQEDREGTFF
.,.,TRBV6-5,TRBJ1-1,TGTGCCAGCATCAAGGCGGGGAGGACTGAAGCTTTCTTT,CASIKAGRTEAFF
.,.,TRBV21-1,TRBJ2-7,TGTGCCAGCTTCGTACTAGACGGAGCCTACGAGCAGTACTTC,CASFVLDGAYEQYF
TRBD1,.,TRBV25-1,TRBJ2-1,TGTGCCAGCAGTTGGACAGGGTGCTTCGATGAGCAGTTCTTC,CASSWTGCFDEQFF
TRBD2,.,TRBV6-5,TRBJ2-5,TGTGCCAGCAGCCGCAATCAAGCGGGGGGCGAGACCCAGTACTTC,CASSRNQAGGETQYF
.,.,TRBV6-6,TRBJ2-1,TGTGCCGGCCACGGGGGTGGAGCGGACTCCTACAATGAGCAGTTCTTC,CAGHGGGADSYNEQFF
.,.,TRBV2,TRBJ1-3,TGTGCCACCCTTTCTGGAAACACCATATATTTT,CATLSGNTIYF
TRBD1,.,TRBV7-6,TRBJ1-1,TGTGCCAGCAGCTTCACACAGAACCGGGACAGCATGAACACTGAAGCTTTCTTT,CASSFTQNRDSMNTEAFF
TRBD1,.,TRBV11-2,TRBJ2-2,TGTGCCAGCAGCGTGACAGGGATCACCGGGGAGCTGTTTTTT,CASSVTGITGELFF
.,.,TRBV6-5,TRBJ2-3,TGTGCCAGCAGCGCGGGGGCCGGGACAGATACGCAGTATTTT,CASSAGAGTDTQYF
TRBD2,.,TRBV27,TRBJ2-3,TGTGCCAGCGGGACTAGTAGCGGCTCACGCACAGATACGCAGTATTTT,CASGTSSGSRTDTQYF
.,.,TRBV29-1,TRBJ1-3,TGCAGCGTTGAGACCCCGGGGAGCACCATATATTTT,CSVETPGSTIYF
.,.,TRBV7-8,TRBJ2-7,TGTGCCAGCAGCTCCTCCCCGGGACTCTACGAGCAGTACTTC,CASSSSPGLYEQYF
TRBD2,.,TRBV5-1,TRBJ2-5,TGCGCCAGCAGCTTCCAGTCCAGCGGGAAAGAGACCCAGTACTTC,CASSFQSSGKETQYF
.,few,TRBV4-1,TRBJ2-7,TGCGCCAGCAGCCAAGATATCGGCGGTGGCTACGAGCAGTACTTC,CASSQDIGGGYEQYF
.,few,TRBV5-6,TRBJ2-7,TGTGCCAGCAGCAACACAGGGCGGTACGAGCAGTACTTC,CASSNTGRYEQYF
TRBD2,.,TRBV30,TRBJ2-5,TGTGCCTGGAGCTTGGGCGGGGGGGGCCAAGAGACCCAGTACTTC,CAWSLGGGGQETQYF
TRBD2,medium-sized,TRBV28,TRBJ2-3,TGTGCCAGCAGTTTAACTAGCGGAGGGGGGACAGATACGCAGTATTTT,CASSLTSGGGTDTQYF
TRBD2,few,TRBV18,TRBJ2-1,TGTGCCAGCTCACCAGAGCGGGGGGGCTACAATGAGCAGTTCTTC,CASSPERGGYNEQFF
TRBD2,.,TRBV11-1,TRBJ2-3,TGTGCCAGCAGCTTAAGCGGGATCACAGATACGCAGTATTTT,CASSLSGITDTQYF
TRBD1,.,TRBV28,TRBJ2-7,TGTGCCAGCAGACCGGGACAGGGGACCTACTACGAGCAGTACTTC,CASRPGQGTYYEQYF
TRBD1,few,TRBV28,TRBJ1-2,TGTGCCAGCAGTTTAGGTCAGGGGGTAACCTTC,CASSLGQGVTF
.,.,TRBV6-4,TRBJ1-2,TGTGCCAGCAGGGTGGCGAGGGCTACAAAACTCTATGGCTACACCTTC,CASRVARATKLYGYTF
.,few,TRBV15,TRBJ2-7,TGTGCCACCAGCAGAGTTGTGGGACACTACGAGCAGTACTTC,CATSRVVGHYEQYF
.,.,TRBV18,TRBJ2-7,TGTGCCAGCTCACCGCGGTTCCCCTACGAGCAGTACTTC,CASSPRFPYEQYF
TRBD2,few,TRBV7-9,TRBJ2-1,TGTGCCAGCAGCTCAATGGTACTAGCGGGAAGCTACAATGAGCAGTTCTTC,CASSSMVLAGSYNEQFF
.,.,TRBV11-2,TRBJ2-5,TGTGCCAGCAGCTTCGGGGACAAGGAGACCCAGTACTTC,CASSFGDKETQYF
.,few,TRBV4-1,TRBJ1-3,TGCGCCAGCAGCCAACCATACGAACGGGGAAACACCATATATTTT,CASSQPYERGNTIYF
.,.,TRBV18,TRBJ1-4,TGTGCCAGCTCACCCGGTATAACTAATGAAAAACTGTTTTTT,CASSPGITNEKLFF